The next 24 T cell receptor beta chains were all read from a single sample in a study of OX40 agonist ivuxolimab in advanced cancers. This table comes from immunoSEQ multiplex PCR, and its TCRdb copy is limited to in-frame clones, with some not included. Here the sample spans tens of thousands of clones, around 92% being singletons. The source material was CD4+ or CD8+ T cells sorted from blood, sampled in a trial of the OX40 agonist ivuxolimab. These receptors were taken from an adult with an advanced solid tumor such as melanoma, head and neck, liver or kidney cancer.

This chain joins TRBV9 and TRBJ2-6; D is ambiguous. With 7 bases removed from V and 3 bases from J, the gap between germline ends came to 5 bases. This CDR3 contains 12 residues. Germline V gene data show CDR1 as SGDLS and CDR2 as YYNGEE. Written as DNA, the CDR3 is TGTGCCAGCGGCCTTGGGGCCAACGTCCTGACTTTC. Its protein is CASGLGANVLTF. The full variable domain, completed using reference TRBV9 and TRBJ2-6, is DSGVTQTPKHLITATGQRVTLRCSPRSGDLSVYWYQQSLDQGLQFLIQYYNGEERAKGNILERFSAQQFPDLHSELNLSSLELGDSALYFCASGLGANVLTFGAGSRLTVL.

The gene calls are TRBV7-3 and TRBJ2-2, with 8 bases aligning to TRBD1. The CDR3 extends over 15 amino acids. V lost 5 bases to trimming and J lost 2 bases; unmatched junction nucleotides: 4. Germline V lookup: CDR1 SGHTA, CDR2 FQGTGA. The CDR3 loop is CASSPTGGNTGELFF. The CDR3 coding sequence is TGTGCCAGCAGCCCCACAGGGGGAAACACCGGGGAGCTGTTTTTT.

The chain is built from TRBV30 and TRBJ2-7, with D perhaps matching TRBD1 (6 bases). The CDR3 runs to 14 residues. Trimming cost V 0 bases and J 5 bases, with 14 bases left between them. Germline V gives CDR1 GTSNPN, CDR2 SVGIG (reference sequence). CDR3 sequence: CAWSVGQGRDEQYF. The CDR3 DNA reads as TGTGCCTGGAGTGTAGGGCAGGGGCGCGACGAGCAGTACTTC.

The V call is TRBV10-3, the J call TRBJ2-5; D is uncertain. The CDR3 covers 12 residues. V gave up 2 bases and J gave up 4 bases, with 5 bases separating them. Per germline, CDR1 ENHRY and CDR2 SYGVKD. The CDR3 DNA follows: TGTGCCATCAGTGAGCCCGGAGAGACCCAGTACTTC. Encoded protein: CAISEPGETQYF.

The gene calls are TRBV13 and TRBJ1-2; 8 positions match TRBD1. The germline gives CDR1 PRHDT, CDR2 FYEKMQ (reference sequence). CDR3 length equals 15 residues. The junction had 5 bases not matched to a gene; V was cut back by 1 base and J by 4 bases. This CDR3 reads CASSLEAGGTYGYTF. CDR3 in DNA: TGTGCCAGCAGCTTAGAGGCAGGGGGCACCTATGGCTACACCTTC.

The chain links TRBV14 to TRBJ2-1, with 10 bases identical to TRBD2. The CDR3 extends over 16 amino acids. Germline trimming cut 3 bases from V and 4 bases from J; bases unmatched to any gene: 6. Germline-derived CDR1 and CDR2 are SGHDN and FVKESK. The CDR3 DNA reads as TGTGCCAGCAGCCAGCTAGCGGGAGAATGGTACAATGAGCAGTTCTTC. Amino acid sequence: CASSQLAGEWYNEQFF.

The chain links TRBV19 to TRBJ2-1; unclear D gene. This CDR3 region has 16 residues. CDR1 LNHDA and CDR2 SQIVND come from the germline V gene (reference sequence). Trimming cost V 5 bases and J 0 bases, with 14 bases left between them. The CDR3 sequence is CASSANSPSSYNEQFF. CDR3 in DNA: TGTGCCAGTAGTGCCAACTCACCGAGCTCCTACAATGAGCAGTTCTTC. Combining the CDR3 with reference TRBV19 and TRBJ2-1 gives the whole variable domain DGGITQSPKYLFRKEGQNVTLSCEQNLNHDAMYWYRQDPGQGLRLIYYSQIVNDFQKGDIAEGYSVSREKKESFPLTVTSAQKNPTAFYLCASSANSPSSYNEQFFGPGTRLTVL.

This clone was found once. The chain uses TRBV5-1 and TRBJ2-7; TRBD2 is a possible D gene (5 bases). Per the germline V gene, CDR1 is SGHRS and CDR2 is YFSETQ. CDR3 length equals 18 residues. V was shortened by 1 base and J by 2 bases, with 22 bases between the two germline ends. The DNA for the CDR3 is TGCGCCAGCAGCTTGTCGGACTGGGGTGGCCTAGGAGCCTACGAGCAGTACTTC. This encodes CASSLSDWGGLGAYEQYF.

The CDR3 nucleotides read TGTGCCAGTAGTATTTCAGCGGCAGAACTTTATAGCAATCAGCCCCAGCATTTT. It encodes CASSISAAELYSNQPQHF. The chain joins TRBV19 to TRBJ1-5; no definite D call. V was trimmed by 3 bases and J by 0 bases, leaving 18 bases between them. The CDR3 sequence is 18 residues long. From germline, CDR1 is LNHDA and CDR2 SQIVND (reference sequence).

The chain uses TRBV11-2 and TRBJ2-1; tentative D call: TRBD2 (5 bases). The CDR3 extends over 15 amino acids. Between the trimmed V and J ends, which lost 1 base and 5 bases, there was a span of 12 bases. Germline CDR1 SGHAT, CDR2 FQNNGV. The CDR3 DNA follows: TGTGCCAGCAGCTTAGGCCCGGGATTAAACAATGAGCAGTTCTTC. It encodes CASSLGPGLNNEQFF.

CDR3 nucleotides: TGTGCCAGCAGTAAGGGACAGACCTATAGCGGGGAGCTGTTTTTT. It is translated as CASSKGQTYSGELFF. The V and J genes are TRBV6-1 and TRBJ2-2; 7 bases are shared with TRBD1. The germline V gene encodes CDR1 MNHNS and CDR2 SASEGT. With 5 bases clipped from V and 7 bases from J, the junction kept 10 bases outside the gene matches. This CDR3 has 15 residues.

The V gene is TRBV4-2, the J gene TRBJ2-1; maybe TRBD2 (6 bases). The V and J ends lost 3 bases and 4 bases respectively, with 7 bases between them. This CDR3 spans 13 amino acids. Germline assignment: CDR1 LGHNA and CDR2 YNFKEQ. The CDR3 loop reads CASSHGTYNEQFF. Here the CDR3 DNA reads TGTGCCAGCAGCCACGGGACTTACAATGAGCAGTTCTTC.

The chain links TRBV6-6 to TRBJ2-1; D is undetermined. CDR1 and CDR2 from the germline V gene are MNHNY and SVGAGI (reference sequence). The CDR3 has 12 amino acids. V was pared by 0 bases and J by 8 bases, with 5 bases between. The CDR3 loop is CASSYSTDEQFF. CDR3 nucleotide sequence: TGTGCCAGCAGTTACTCGACGGATGAGCAGTTCTTC.

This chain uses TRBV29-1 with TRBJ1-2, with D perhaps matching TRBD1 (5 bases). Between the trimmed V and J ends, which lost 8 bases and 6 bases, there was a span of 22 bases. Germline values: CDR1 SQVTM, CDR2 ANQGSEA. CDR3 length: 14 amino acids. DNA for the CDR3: TGCAGCTTCTCCTGGGGGACGGACTCCGATGGCTACACCTTC. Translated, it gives CSFSWGTDSDGYTF.

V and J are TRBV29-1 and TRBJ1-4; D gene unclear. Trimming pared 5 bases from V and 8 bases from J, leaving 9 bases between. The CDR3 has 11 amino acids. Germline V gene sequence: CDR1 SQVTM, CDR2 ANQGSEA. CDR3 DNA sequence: TGCAGCGTTACTGACAAGGAAAAACTGTTTTTT. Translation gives CSVTDKEKLFF.

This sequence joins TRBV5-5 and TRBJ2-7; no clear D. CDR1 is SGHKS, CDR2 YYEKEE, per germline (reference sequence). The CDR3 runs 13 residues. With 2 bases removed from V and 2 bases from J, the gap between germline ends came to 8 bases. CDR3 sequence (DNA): TGTGCCAGCAGCTTCGGACGCACCTACGAGCAGTACGTC. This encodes CASSFGRTYEQYV.

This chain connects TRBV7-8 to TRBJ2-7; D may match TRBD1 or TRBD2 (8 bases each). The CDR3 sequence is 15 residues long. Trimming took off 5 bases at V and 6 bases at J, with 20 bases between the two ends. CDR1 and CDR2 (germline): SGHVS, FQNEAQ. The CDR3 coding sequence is TGTGCCAGCAGCAAACCGGGGGGGACAGGCGTCGAGCAGTACTTC. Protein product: CASSKPGGTGVEQYF.

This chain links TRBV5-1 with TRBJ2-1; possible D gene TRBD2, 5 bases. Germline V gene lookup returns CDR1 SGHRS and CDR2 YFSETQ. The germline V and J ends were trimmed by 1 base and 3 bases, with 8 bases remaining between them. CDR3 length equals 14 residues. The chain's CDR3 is CASSLIGLYNEQFF. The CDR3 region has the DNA TGCGCCAGCAGCTTGATAGGACTCTACAATGAGCAGTTCTTC.

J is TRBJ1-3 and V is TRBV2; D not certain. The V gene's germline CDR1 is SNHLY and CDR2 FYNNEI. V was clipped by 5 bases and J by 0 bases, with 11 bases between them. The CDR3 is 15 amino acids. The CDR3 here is CASSSGELSGNTIYF. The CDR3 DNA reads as TGTGCCAGCAGTTCCGGGGAGCTCTCTGGAAACACCATATATTTT.

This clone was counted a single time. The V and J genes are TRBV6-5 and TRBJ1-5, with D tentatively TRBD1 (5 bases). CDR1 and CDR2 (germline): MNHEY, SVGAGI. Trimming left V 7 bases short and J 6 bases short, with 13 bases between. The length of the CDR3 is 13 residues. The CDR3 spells CASTKGPLQPQHF. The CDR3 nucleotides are TGTGCCAGCACCAAGGGGCCACTTCAGCCCCAGCATTTT.

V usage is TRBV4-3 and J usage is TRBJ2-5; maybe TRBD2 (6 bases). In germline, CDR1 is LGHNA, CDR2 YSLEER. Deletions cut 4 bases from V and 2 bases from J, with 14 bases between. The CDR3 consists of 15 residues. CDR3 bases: TGCGCCAGCAGCCGCCTCGGTAGCGGTCAAGAGACCCAGTACTTC. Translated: CASSRLGSGQETQYF.

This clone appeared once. As DNA, the CDR3 is TGCGCCAGCAGCTCCTGGACAGGGTCGAACACCGGGGAGCTGTTTTTT. Translation: CASSSWTGSNTGELFF. The V gene is TRBV5-1, the J gene TRBJ2-2, with 8 bases lining up with TRBD1. Germline assignment: CDR1 SGHRS and CDR2 YFSETQ. J was trimmed by 0 bases and V by 3 bases; bases with no gene match: 4. This CDR3 comprises 16 residues.

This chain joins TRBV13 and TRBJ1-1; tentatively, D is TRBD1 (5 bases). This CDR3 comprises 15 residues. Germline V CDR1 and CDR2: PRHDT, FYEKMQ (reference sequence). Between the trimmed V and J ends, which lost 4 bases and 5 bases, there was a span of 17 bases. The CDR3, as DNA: TGTGCCAGCAGCTACGTCCCCCAGGGAGGAACTGAAGCTTTCTTT. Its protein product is CASSYVPQGGTEAFF.

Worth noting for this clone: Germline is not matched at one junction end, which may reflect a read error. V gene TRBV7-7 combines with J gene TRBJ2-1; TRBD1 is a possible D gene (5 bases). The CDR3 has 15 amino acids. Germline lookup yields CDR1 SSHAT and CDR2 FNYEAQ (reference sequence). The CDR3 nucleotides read TGTGCTAGCAGCTTAGGGGTGTCGGAGTACAATGAGCAGTTCTTC. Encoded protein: CASSLGVSEYNEQFF.